The clone carrying this T cell receptor beta chain was observed a single time. The sample is drawn from a study of blood T cell repertoires in COVID-19. Original analysis: Reference gene primers were amplified, and this amplification served to estimate nucleated cell counts. Method: immunoSEQ multiplex PCR; TCRdb's copy keeps in-frame clones and lacks some. The V and J calls and clone size come from that table; D and trimming were worked out from the DNA. The repertoire holds a few hundred thousand clones, with over 75% as singletons. Enrolled through a virtual design, the participants were between about 18 and 89 years of age and came from 24 US areas. This receptor was identified in a man aged 30 to 45 who had recovered from COVID-19. The specimen sequenced was PBMCs or T cells enriched from blood (not recorded which).

CDR3 region: CATSNPGTGAGTQYF. CDR3 nucleotides: TGTGCCACCAGCAATCCCGGGACAGGGGCGGGTACGCAGTATTTT. The chain couples TRBV24-1 to TRBJ2-3, with TRBD1 matching over 10 bases. There are 15 residues in the CDR3. With 7 bases clipped from V and 8 bases from J, the junction kept 11 bases outside the gene matches. The germline CDR1 and CDR2 sequences are KGHDR and SFDVKD.